The T cell receptor beta chain under discussion was sequenced for a study of blood T cells in healthy people across ages. Whole-study results and caveats: Per-million-T-cell TCR beta diversity fell roughly linearly with age. CMV status of donors was not determined, possibly confounding expanded clonotype changes.

For the second PCR, which ran for about 6 to 12 cycles, a sample-barcoded 5' primer and a J-beta primer mix were used. TCRdb analysed the 5' RACE reads with MiXCR anew, one entry per CDR3 protein. Here the sample spans about 1,500,000 distinct CDR3 sequences, around 39% being singletons. This CDR3 contains 15 residues. Trimming removed 8 bases from V and 0 bases from J, with 16 bases in between. CDR1 is SNHLY and CDR2 is FYNNEI in the germline V gene. On this clonotype: What it binds is not known.

The rearrangement uses TRBV2 and TRBJ1-1, with unresolved D. This TCR derives from a woman between 18 and 29 years old in good health. Sequenced sample: blood. CDR3 residues: CASHFRETMNTEAFF. The CDR3 DNA is TGTGCCAGCCATTTCCGAGAGACTATGAACACTGAAGCTTTCTTT.